The 20 T cell receptor beta chains listed next were all sequenced from one sample in a study of graft-versus-host responses after intestinal transplantation. Data came from immunoSEQ multiplex PCR; TCRdb stores just in-frame clones and leaves some out. The sample has 45,000 to 50,000 clones, just under 95% seen once. The source material was PBMCs, sampled roughly 860 days after a first intestinal transplant, on the day of a second. The receptor source for this set is a human patient who received an intestinal transplant, so some T cells may come from the graft donor.

This sequence joins TRBV7-9 and TRBJ2-1; D is unclear. CDR1 and CDR2 (germline): SEHNR, FQNEAQ (reference sequence). The CDR3 length is 12 residues. Trimming left V 1 base short and J 10 bases short, with 8 bases between. The DNA of the CDR3 is TGTGCCAGCAGCTTAGTCAGCATGGAGCAGTTCTTC. Amino acid sequence: CASSLVSMEQFF. Filled out from reference TRBV7-9 and TRBJ2-1, the complete variable domain reads DTGVSQNPRHKITKRGQNVTFRCDPISEHNRLYWYRQTLGQGPEFLTYFQNEAQLEKSRLLSDRFSAERPKGSFSTLEIQRTEQGDSAMYLCASSLVSMEQFFGPGTRLTVL.

This chain links TRBV4-1 with TRBJ2-3; 8 nucleotides align to TRBD1. CDR1 and CDR2 (germline): MGHRA, YSYEKL. The ends lost 4 bases at V and 7 bases at J; junction bases unmatched: 13. This CDR3 is 16 amino acids long. This CDR3 is CASSRKAGGTGNTQYF. The CDR3 coding sequence is TGCGCCAGCAGCCGCAAGGCGGGCGGGACAGGAAATACGCAGTATTTT.

This chain connects TRBV6-1 to TRBJ2-7, with unresolved D. The CDR3 sequence is 11 residues long. Trimming took 1 base from V and 7 from J, leaving 5 bases between them. CDR1 is MNHNS and CDR2 is SASEGT in the germline V gene. CDR3 coding DNA: TGTGCCAGCAGTGAAGTGGGGGAGCAGTACTTC. It specifies CASSEVGEQYF.

The V gene is TRBV18, the J gene TRBJ1-3; no reliable D call. This CDR3 region has 14 residues. The germline V gene encodes CDR1 KGHSH and CDR2 LQKENI. V was shortened by 0 bases and J by 7 bases, with 10 bases between the two germline ends. Here the CDR3 reads CASSPPVFQNTIYF. The CDR3 DNA reads as TGTGCCAGCTCACCACCGGTTTTCCAGAACACCATATATTTT.

The chain joins TRBV2 to TRBJ2-5; 12 nucleotides agree with TRBD2. The germline gives CDR1 SNHLY, CDR2 FYNNEI. V shed 5 bases, J shed 4 bases, and the junction held 2 bases outside the gene matches. The CDR3 extends over 14 amino acids. The CDR3 region has the DNA TGTGCCAGCAGTATGACTAGCGGGAGAGAGACCCAGTACTTC. Its translation: CASSMTSGRETQYF.

V gene TRBV5-1 combines with J gene TRBJ2-5, with a weak D call TRBD1 (5 bases). The CDR3 loop spans 15 amino acids. The germline V and J ends were trimmed by 5 bases and 0 bases, with 14 bases remaining between them. The germline gives CDR1 SGHRS, CDR2 YFSETQ. The CDR3 bases are TGCGCCAGCAGAGGCGCAGGGAAGTACCAAGAGACCCAGTACTTC. Residues: CASRGAGKYQETQYF.

The V and J genes are TRBV2 and TRBJ1-2; possibly TRBD1 for D (6 bases). This CDR3 is built from 14 residues. V shed 4 bases and J shed 4 bases, with 13 bases lying between them. CDR1 is SNHLY, CDR2 FYNNEI, per germline. The CDR3 DNA reads TGTGCCAGCAGTGCAGGGGCGAAGACCTATGGCTACACCTTC. It encodes CASSAGAKTYGYTF.

This chain links TRBV28 with TRBJ1-3; 9 positions match TRBD1. CDR1 MDHEN and CDR2 SYDVKM come from the germline V gene. V was clipped by 6 bases and J by 6 bases; unmatched bases: 3. The CDR3 is made up of 13 amino acids. The CDR3 protein is CASRDRGKNTIYF. DNA of the CDR3: TGTGCCAGCAGAGACAGGGGGAAAAACACCATATATTTT.

The chain combines TRBV7-6 with TRBJ2-5; 9 bases agree with TRBD2. Per the germline V gene, CDR1 is SGHVS and CDR2 is FNYEAQ. The CDR3 is 15 residues long. Trimming cost V 5 bases and J 11 bases; bases outside gene matches: 15. This CDR3 is CASSGGGTSLSQQYF. CDR3 nucleotide sequence: TGTGCCAGCAGCGGGGGGGGGACTAGCCTTTCCCAGCAGTACTTC. Full variable domain (remainder filled in from reference TRBV7-6 and TRBJ2-5): GAGVSQSPRYKVTKRGQDVALRCDPISGHVSLYWYRQALGQGPEFLTYFNYEAQQDKSGLPNDRFSAERPEGSISTLTIQRTEQRDSAMYRCASSGGGTSLSQQYFGPGTRLLVL.

This sequence joins TRBV5-1 and TRBJ1-1, with no clear D. The CDR3 contains 15 residues. V dropped 0 bases and J dropped 3 bases, with 12 bases sitting between them. In germline, CDR1 is SGHRS, CDR2 YFSETQ. The chain's CDR3 is CASSLVVGGDTEAFF. As DNA, the CDR3 is TGCGCCAGCAGCTTGGTCGTAGGCGGGGACACTGAAGCTTTCTTT.

The CDR3 region is CASRQGQSYEQYF. The CDR3 DNA is TGTGCCAGCAGACAGGGGCAGTCTTACGAGCAGTACTTC. The chain couples TRBV6-1 to TRBJ2-7; 7 nucleotides match TRBD1. Per the germline V gene, CDR1 is MNHNS and CDR2 is SASEGT. J lost 4 bases, V lost 6 bases, and 6 bases had no gene match. CDR3 size: 13 residues.

The V call is TRBV5-6, the J call TRBJ2-1; D perhaps matches TRBD1 (6 bases). This CDR3 contains 15 residues. CDR1 is SGHDT, CDR2 YYEEEE, per germline. Trimming took off 7 bases at V and 2 bases at J, with 16 bases between the two ends. CDR3 nucleotide sequence: TGTGCCAGCGGAGCTGGGCGGACAGCCTACAATGAGCAGTTCTTC. Protein product: CASGAGRTAYNEQFF.

This sequence joins TRBV11-3 and TRBJ1-4; a weak D match, TRBD1 (5 bases). Germline CDR1 SGHNT, CDR2 YENEEA. V was shortened by 0 bases and J by 0 bases, with 17 bases between the two germline ends. The CDR3 length is 19 residues. The CDR3 region has the DNA TGTGCCAGCAGCTTAGATCAGGGCAGGTTTGGGGCAACTAATGAAAAACTGTTTTTT. Amino acid sequence: CASSLDQGRFGATNEKLFF.

The chain carries TRBV5-1 and TRBJ1-5; D is uncertain. V lost 5 bases and J lost 1, with 10 bases in between. The CDR3 length is 14 residues. Germline lookup yields CDR1 SGHRS and CDR2 YFSETQ. The DNA of the CDR3 is TGCGCCAGCAGTCCCGGGCAGAGCAATCAGCCCCAGCATTTT. Amino acids: CASSPGQSNQPQHF.

This rearrangement joins TRBV5-6 to TRBJ1-6; D might be TRBD1 (5 bases). Between the trimmed V and J ends, which lost 1 base and 6 bases, there was a span of 8 bases. CDR1 is SGHDT and CDR2 is YYEEEE in the germline V gene. CDR3 length equals 14 residues. The CDR3 region has the DNA TGTGCCAGCAGCTTGCCAGGGACTAATTCACCCCTCCACTTT. It yields the protein CASSLPGTNSPLHF.

The chain couples TRBV2 to TRBJ1-1; D gene unclear. Germline loops: CDR1 SNHLY, CDR2 FYNNEI. This CDR3 is built from 15 residues. The V and J ends lost 6 bases and 6 bases respectively, with 20 bases between them. The CDR3 spells CASSPRVPFTSEAFF. For the CDR3, the DNA is TGTGCCAGCAGCCCTAGGGTCCCCTTTACTTCTGAAGCTTTCTTT.

The rearrangement joins TRBV10-3 to TRBJ2-2, with TRBD1 identical over 9 bases. The CDR3 covers 13 residues. Germline lookup yields CDR1 ENHRY and CDR2 SYGVKD. J gave up 7 bases and V 11 bases, and 8 bases lay outside the gene matches. CDR3 protein: CALRDREVGELFF. In DNA, the CDR3 is TGTGCCCTCCGGGACAGGGAAGTCGGGGAGCTGTTTTTT.

The chain recombines TRBV9 with TRBJ2-2; the match to TRBD2 covers 11 bases. V gave up 10 bases and J gave up 2 bases; unmatched junction bases: 7. The CDR3 is made up of 15 amino acids. Germline CDR1 and CDR2: SGDLS and YYNGEE. The CDR3, as DNA: TGTGCCGGGGGACTAGCGGAGGAAAACACCGGGGAGCTGTTTTTT. It codes for CAGGLAEENTGELFF.

This chain links TRBV10-3 with TRBJ1-3; D not certain. This CDR3 is 17 amino acids long. V was pared by 4 bases and J by 3 bases, with 19 bases between. CDR1 and CDR2 from the germline V gene are ENHRY and SYGVKD. The CDR3 nucleotides read TGTGCCATCAGTGCCGCCCGGAAGGACGGAGGTGGAAACACCATATATTTT. Its protein is CAISAARKDGGGNTIYF.

This chain connects TRBV18 to TRBJ2-1, with TRBD2 matching 10 bases. This CDR3 has 13 amino acids. Germline CDR1 KGHSH, CDR2 LQKENI. J was trimmed by 8 bases and V by 4 bases; bases with no gene match: 2. Here the CDR3 DNA reads TGTGCCAGCTCACTAGCGGGAGGCGATGAGCAGTTCTTC. Its translation: CASSLAGGDEQFF.